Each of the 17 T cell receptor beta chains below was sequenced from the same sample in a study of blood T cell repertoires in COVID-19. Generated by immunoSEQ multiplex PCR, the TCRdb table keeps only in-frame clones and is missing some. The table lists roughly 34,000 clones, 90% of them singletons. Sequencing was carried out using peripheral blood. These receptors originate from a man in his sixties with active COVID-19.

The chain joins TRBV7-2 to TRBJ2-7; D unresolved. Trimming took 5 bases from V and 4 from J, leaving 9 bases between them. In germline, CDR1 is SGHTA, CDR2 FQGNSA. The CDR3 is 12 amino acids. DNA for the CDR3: TGTGCCAGCAGCCAAGTCGGGTACGAGCAGTACTTC. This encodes CASSQVGYEQYF.

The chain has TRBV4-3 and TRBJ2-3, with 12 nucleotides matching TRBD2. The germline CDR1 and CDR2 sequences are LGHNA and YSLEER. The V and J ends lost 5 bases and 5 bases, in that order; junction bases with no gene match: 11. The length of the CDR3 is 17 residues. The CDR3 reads CASSDHPSGGAVDTQYF. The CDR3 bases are TGCGCCAGCAGCGACCATCCTAGCGGGGGGGCTGTAGATACGCAGTATTTT.

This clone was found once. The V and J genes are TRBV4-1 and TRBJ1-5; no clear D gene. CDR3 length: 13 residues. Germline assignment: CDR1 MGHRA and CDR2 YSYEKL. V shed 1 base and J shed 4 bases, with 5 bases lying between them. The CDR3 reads CASSQGRNQPQHF. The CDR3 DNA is TGCGCCAGCAGCCAAGGGAGAAATCAGCCCCAGCATTTT.

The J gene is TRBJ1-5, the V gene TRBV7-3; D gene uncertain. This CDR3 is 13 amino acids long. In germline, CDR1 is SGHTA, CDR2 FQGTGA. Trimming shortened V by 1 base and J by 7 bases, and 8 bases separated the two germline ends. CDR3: CASSLMNGQPQHF. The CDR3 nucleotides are TGTGCCAGCAGCTTAATGAATGGCCAGCCCCAGCATTTT.

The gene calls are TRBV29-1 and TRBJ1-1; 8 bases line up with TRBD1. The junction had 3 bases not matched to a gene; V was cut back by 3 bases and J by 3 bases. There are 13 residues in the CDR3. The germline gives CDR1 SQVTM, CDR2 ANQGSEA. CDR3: CSVEDRVDTEAFF. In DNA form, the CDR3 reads TGCAGCGTTGAGGACAGGGTAGACACTGAAGCTTTCTTT.

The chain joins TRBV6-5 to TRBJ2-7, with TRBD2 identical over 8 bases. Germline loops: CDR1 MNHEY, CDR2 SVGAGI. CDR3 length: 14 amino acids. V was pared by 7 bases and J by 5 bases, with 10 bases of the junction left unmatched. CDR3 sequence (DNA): TGTGCCAGCATGGTGGTAGCGGGGCCTCACGAGCAGTACTTC. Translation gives CASMVVAGPHEQYF.

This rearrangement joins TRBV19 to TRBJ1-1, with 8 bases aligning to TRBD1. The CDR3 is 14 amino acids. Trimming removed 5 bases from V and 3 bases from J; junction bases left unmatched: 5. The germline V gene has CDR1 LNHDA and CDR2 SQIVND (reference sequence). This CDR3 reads CASSARQGYTEAFF. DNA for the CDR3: TGTGCCAGTAGTGCCCGACAGGGGTACACTGAAGCTTTCTTT.

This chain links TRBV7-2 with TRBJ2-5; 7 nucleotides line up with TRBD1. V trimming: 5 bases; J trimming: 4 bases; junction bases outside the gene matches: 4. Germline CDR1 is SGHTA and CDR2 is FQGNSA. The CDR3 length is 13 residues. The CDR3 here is CASSQTGRETQYF. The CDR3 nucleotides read TGTGCCAGCAGCCAGACAGGGAGAGAGACCCAGTACTTC.

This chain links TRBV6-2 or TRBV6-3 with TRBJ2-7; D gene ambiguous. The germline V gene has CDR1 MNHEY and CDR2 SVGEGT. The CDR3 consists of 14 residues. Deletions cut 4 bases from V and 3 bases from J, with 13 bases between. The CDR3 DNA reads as TGTGCCAGCAGTTTCCCAGGTGAGCTCTACGAGCAGTACTTC. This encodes CASSFPGELYEQYF.

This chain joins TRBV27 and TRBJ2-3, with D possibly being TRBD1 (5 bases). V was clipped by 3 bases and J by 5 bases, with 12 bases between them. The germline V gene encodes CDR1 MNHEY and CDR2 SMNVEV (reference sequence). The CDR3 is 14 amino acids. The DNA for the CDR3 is TGTGCCAGCAGTTTCCAGGGTAGGGGAGATACGCAGTATTTT. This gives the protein CASSFQGRGDTQYF.

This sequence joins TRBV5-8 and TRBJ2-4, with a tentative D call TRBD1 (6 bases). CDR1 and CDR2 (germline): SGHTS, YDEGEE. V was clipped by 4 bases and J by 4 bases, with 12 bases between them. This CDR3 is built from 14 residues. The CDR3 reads CASSTGTLKNIQYF. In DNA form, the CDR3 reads TGTGCCAGCAGCACCGGGACACTAAAAAACATTCAGTACTTC.

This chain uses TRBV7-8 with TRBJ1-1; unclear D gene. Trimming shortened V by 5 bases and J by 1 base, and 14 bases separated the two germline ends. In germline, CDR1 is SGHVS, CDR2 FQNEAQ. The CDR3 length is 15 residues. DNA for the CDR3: TGTGCCAGCAGCCTAGGCAGCGCAGCGAACACTGAAGCTTTCTTT. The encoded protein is CASSLGSAANTEAFF.

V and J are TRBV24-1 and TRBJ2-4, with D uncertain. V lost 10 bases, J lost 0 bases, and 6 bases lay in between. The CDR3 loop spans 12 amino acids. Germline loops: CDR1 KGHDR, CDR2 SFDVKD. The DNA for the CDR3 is TGTGCCACGCCCGGAGCCAAAAACATTCAGTACTTC. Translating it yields CATPGAKNIQYF.

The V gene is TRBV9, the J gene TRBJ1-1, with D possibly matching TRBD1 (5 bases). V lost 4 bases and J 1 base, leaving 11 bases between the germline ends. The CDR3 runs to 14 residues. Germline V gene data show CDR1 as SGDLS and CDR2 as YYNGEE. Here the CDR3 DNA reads TGTGCCAGCAGCCCCGGGACTGAGAACACTGAAGCTTTCTTT. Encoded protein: CASSPGTENTEAFF.

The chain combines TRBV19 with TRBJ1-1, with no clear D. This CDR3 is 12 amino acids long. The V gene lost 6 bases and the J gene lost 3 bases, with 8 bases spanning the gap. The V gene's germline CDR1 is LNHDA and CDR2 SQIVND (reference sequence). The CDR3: CASRWRDTEAFF. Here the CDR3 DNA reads TGTGCCAGTAGGTGGCGGGACACTGAAGCTTTCTTT.

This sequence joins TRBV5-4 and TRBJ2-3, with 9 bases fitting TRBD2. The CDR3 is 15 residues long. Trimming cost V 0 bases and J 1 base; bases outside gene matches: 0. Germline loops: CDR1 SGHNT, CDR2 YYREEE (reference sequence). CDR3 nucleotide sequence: TGTGCCAGCAGCTTGGGCGGGGGGGGCACAGATACGCAGTATTTT. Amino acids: CASSLGGGGTDTQYF.

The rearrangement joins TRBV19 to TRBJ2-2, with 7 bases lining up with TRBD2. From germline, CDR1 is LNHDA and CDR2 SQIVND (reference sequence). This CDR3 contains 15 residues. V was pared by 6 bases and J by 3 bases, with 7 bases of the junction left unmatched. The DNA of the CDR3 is TGTGCCAGTAGCTGGGAGGGGCGATACACCGGGGAGCTGTTTTTT. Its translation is CASSWEGRYTGELFF.